This is a list of T cell receptor beta chains from one sample in a study of regulatory T cells in long-lasting Graves disease. TCRdb processed the multiplex PCR reads anew with MiXCR; each CDR3 protein has one entry. Of 450,000 to 700,000 distinct CDR3 sequences listed, about 13% are singletons. This sample was shared with a second study, whose subject was T cells in Graves' hyperthyroidism and ophthalmopathy.

This specimen consisted of peripheral blood mononuclear cells (PBMCs), obtained at new diagnosis, from a patient treated with antithyroid drugs. These receptors all come from a man aged 25 to 45 with Graves disease. The CDR3 runs from the conserved cysteine through the conserved F or W. Clone size is shown for a subset of rows, as once, few, many or a class of expanded clone.

v_call clone_size cdr3_aa
TRBV27 many CASSHLGAPGELFF
TRBV7-9 many CASSPGTPGRDGYTF
TRBV7-2 NA CASSPRQAIYEQYF
TRBV5-1 few CASSLGTGGGNEKLFF
TRBV7-8 NA CASSQERGTDTQYF
TRBV6-9 many CASSYPQGGTEAFF
TRBV14 many CASSQDYRDYTEAFF
TRBV27 NA CASSLIGPAGVPDTQYF
TRBV5-1 many CASSLGSSGRARNEQYF
TRBV19 many CASSSSGQGSQPQHF
TRBV6-1 few CASSRGQENIQYF
TRBV27 many CASSPGDYTGELFF
TRBV12-5 few CASGLVIGGRNYNEQFF
TRBV5-6 many CASSWGLTLYEQYF